This T cell receptor (beta chain) comes out of a study of OX40 agonist ivuxolimab in advanced cancers. Whole-study context: Three patients, one with hepatocellular carcinoma and two with cutaneous melanoma, achieved partial responses. General study findings and limits: Both CD4+ and CD8+ T cell populations in blood had undergone clonal expansion by week 6 at 0.1 to 3.0 mg/kg. The mean number of expanded clones was higher in CD8+ T cells than in CD4+.

TCRdb keeps only in-frame clones here, not all; method: immunoSEQ multiplex PCR. The repertoire consists of around 35,000 clones, with less than 80% occurring once and the leading ten covering more than 10%. The germline V gene has CDR1 KGHSH and CDR2 LQKENI. The CDR3 spans 17 residues. Deletions cut 6 bases from V and 2 bases from J, with 22 bases between. About this clone: Its antigen is undetermined.

The V gene is TRBV18, the J gene TRBJ1-1, with D possibly matching TRBD1 (5 bases). The material was CD4+ or CD8+ T cells sorted from blood, obtained in a trial of the OX40 agonist ivuxolimab. The receptor's source is an adult with an advanced solid tumor such as melanoma, head and neck, liver or kidney cancer. The CDR3 DNA is TGTGCCAGCTCCCCTGAAGGGGCGCCAACCGGAAACACTGAAGCTTTCTTT. This encodes CASSPEGAPTGNTEAFF.